This TCR beta chain originates from a study of early T cells in non-severe SARS-CoV-2 infection. Study as a whole: Chains from this unsorted whole-blood bulk RNA could not be paired.

Points on this clonotype: What it binds is unknown.

Unique molecular identifiers (one per individual cDNA molecule) were attached. In TCRdb, the 5' RACE reads were re-called with MiXCR into one record per CDR3 protein. This table has about 58,000 distinct CDR3 sequences, around 12% appearing once. Study-level points and caveats: Sequences matched to VDJdb favored anti-spike CD8 responses, while private and CD4 specificities were missed.

The CDR3 is made up of 13 amino acids. The ends were cut back, 0 bases at V and 6 bases at J, with 8 bases in the middle. Germline lookup yields CDR1 MNHNS and CDR2 SASEGT. The chain recombines TRBV6-1 with TRBJ1-2; no clear D. Source: whole blood, taken at baseline. The receptor was derived from an adult who was a healthcare worker with PCR-confirmed SARS-CoV-2 infection or an uninfected control (not recorded which). The donor label of this sample is uncertain. The CDR3 loop reads CASSEAAQHGYTF. The CDR3 nucleotides read TGTGCCAGCAGTGAAGCGGCCCAGCATGGCTACACCTTC.